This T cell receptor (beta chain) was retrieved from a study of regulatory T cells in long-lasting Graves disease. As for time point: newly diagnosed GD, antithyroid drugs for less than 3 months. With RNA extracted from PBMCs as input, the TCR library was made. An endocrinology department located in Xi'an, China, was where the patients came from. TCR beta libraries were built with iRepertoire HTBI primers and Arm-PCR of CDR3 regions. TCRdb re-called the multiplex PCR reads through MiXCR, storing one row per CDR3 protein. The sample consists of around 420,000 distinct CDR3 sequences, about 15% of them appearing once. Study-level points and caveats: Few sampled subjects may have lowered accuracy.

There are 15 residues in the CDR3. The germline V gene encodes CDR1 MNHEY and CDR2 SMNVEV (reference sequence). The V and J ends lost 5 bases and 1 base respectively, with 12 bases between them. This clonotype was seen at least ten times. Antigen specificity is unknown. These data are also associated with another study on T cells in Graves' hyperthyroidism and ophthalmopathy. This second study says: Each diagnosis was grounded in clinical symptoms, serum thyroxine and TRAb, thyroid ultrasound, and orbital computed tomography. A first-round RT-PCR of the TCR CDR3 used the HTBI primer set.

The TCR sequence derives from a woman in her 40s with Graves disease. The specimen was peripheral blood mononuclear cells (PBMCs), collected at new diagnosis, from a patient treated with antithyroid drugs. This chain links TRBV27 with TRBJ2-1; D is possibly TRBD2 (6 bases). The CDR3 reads CASSNRGFSYNEQFF. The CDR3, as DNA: TGTGCCAGCAGTAACCGGGGGTTTTCCTACAATGAGCAGTTCTTC.